The rows below give T cell receptor beta chains drawn from one sample of a study of T cells in Graves' hyperthyroidism and ophthalmopathy. TCRdb re-called the multiplex PCR reads with MiXCR, one entry per CDR3 protein. This sample carries 350,000 or so distinct CDR3 sequences, roughly 23% of them seen once, and the ten largest clones take under 55%. The source material was blood. The receptor set was obtained from a woman between 50 and 59 years old with Graves' hyperthyroidism. CDR3s include the opening cysteine and the closing phenylalanine or tryptophan. The order of the fields is clone size, J gene, V gene, D gene, CDR3 protein, CDR3 DNA. D genes are given only for firm matches. A row's size may be missing; if present it is once, few, many or a size class.

clone size: many; J gene: TRBJ2-7; V gene: TRBV28; D gene: NA; CDR3 protein: CASSLGGKRENEQYF; CDR3 DNA: TGTGCCAGCAGTTTAGGGGGTAAGAGGGAGAACGAGCAGTACTTC
clone size: many; J gene: TRBJ2-5; V gene: TRBV12-3/TRBV12-4; D gene: TRBD1; CDR3 protein: CASSFGRGLPYF; CDR3 DNA: TGTGCCAGCAGTTTTGGCAGGGGGTTACCGTACTTC
clone size: many; J gene: TRBJ2-5; V gene: TRBV20-1; D gene: TRBD1; CDR3 protein: CSARRDRGIETQYF; CDR3 DNA: TGCAGTGCTAGGAGGGACAGGGGTATAGAGACCCAGTACTTC
clone size: NA; J gene: TRBJ1-2; V gene: TRBV6-6; D gene: NA; CDR3 protein: CASSYTDYGYTF; CDR3 DNA: TGTGCCAGCAGTTACACGGACTATGGCTACACCTTC
clone size: NA; J gene: TRBJ2-7; V gene: TRBV12-3/TRBV12-4; D gene: TRBD2; CDR3 protein: CARSLGAGGMYEQYF; CDR3 DNA: TGTGCCAGGAGTTTAGGAGCGGGGGGGATGTACGAGCAGTACTTC
clone size: NA; J gene: TRBJ1-6; V gene: TRBV28; D gene: NA; CDR3 protein: CASSPGLVNSPLHF; CDR3 DNA: TGTGCCAGCAGCCCGGGACTGGTTAATTCACCCCTCCACTTT
clone size: many; J gene: TRBJ2-1; V gene: TRBV28; D gene: TRBD2; CDR3 protein: CASPPGTSGGANEQFF; CDR3 DNA: TGTGCCAGCCCACCCGGGACTAGCGGGGGGGCGAATGAGCAGTTCTTC
clone size: many; J gene: TRBJ1-1; V gene: TRBV28; D gene: NA; CDR3 protein: CASSLLGTNTEAFF; CDR3 DNA: TGTGCCAGCAGTTTACTGGGAACCAACACTGAAGCTTTCTTT
clone size: few; J gene: TRBJ2-7; V gene: TRBV6-6; D gene: TRBD1; CDR3 protein: CAGSYPGTGNEQYF; CDR3 DNA: TGTGCCGGCAGTTACCCCGGGACAGGGAACGAGCAGTACTTC
clone size: NA; J gene: TRBJ2-5; V gene: TRBV7-2; D gene: NA; CDR3 protein: CASSSGTYQETQYF; CDR3 DNA: TGTGCCAGCAGCTCCGGGACATATCAAGAGACCCAGTACTTC
clone size: NA; J gene: TRBJ2-5; V gene: TRBV2; D gene: TRBD2; CDR3 protein: CASRGTSGETQYF; CDR3 DNA: TGTGCCAGCAGGGGGACTAGCGGAGAGACCCAGTACTTC
clone size: many; J gene: TRBJ2-2; V gene: TRBV28; D gene: NA; CDR3 protein: CASNVAFIGELFF; CDR3 DNA: TGTGCCAGCAACGTCGCCTTCATCGGGGAGCTGTTTTTT
clone size: NA; J gene: TRBJ1-5; V gene: TRBV7-9; D gene: NA; CDR3 protein: CASRLLGGLRQPQHF; CDR3 DNA: TGTGCCAGCAGACTATTGGGGGGTTTGAGGCAGCCCCAGCATTTT
clone size: few; J gene: TRBJ1-5; V gene: TRBV7-9; D gene: NA; CDR3 protein: CASSLAGGPLNQPQHF; CDR3 DNA: TGTGCCAGCAGCTTAGCAGGGGGGCCTTTAAATCAGCCCCAGCATTTT
clone size: many; J gene: TRBJ2-3; V gene: TRBV7-3; D gene: TRBD2; CDR3 protein: CASSLMGGGTDTQYF; CDR3 DNA: TGTGCCAGCAGCTTAATGGGGGGGGGCACAGATACGCAGTATTTT
clone size: many; J gene: TRBJ1-1; V gene: TRBV3-1; D gene: NA; CDR3 protein: CASSQGMKLNTEAFF; CDR3 DNA: TGTGCCAGCAGCCAAGGAATGAAGTTGAACACTGAAGCTTTCTTT
clone size: NA; J gene: TRBJ2-3; V gene: TRBV9; D gene: TRBD2; CDR3 protein: CASSEQGAGGPTDTQYF; CDR3 DNA: TGTGCCAGCAGCGAGCAAGGAGCGGGAGGGCCAACAGATACGCAGTATTTT
clone size: many; J gene: TRBJ1-5; V gene: TRBV3-1; D gene: NA; CDR3 protein: CASSQADRNQPQHF; CDR3 DNA: TGTGCCAGCAGCCAAGCCGACAGAAATCAGCCCCAGCATTTT
clone size: few; J gene: TRBJ2-2; V gene: TRBV20-1; D gene: NA; CDR3 protein: CSARDYGGVGELFF; CDR3 DNA: TGCAGTGCTAGAGATTATGGAGGGGTCGGGGAGCTGTTTTTT
clone size: many; J gene: TRBJ2-1; V gene: TRBV7-3; D gene: NA; CDR3 protein: CASSTQGGEQFF; CDR3 DNA: TGTGCCAGCAGCACACAGGGAGGTGAGCAGTTCTTC
clone size: many; J gene: TRBJ1-1; V gene: TRBV7-2; D gene: NA; CDR3 protein: CASSLQAGMNTEAFF; CDR3 DNA: TGTGCCAGCAGCTTACAGGCAGGGATGAACACTGAAGCTTTCTTT
clone size: many; J gene: TRBJ1-2; V gene: TRBV28; D gene: NA; CDR3 protein: CASSPQVNYSYTF; CDR3 DNA: TGTGCCAGCAGCCCTCAGGTTAACTATAGCTACACCTTC
clone size: many; J gene: TRBJ2-2; V gene: TRBV27; D gene: TRBD2; CDR3 protein: CASSLVAGLNTGELFF; CDR3 DNA: TGTGCCAGCAGTTTAGTAGCGGGATTGAACACCGGGGAGCTGTTTTTT
clone size: NA; J gene: TRBJ2-1; V gene: TRBV12-3/TRBV12-4; D gene: NA; CDR3 protein: CASSLKTLVDNEQFF; CDR3 DNA: TGTGCCAGCAGTTTAAAGACCCTCGTCGACAATGAGCAGTTCTTC
clone size: many; J gene: TRBJ1-5; V gene: TRBV2; D gene: NA; CDR3 protein: CASSEARGGNQPQHF; CDR3 DNA: TGTGCCAGCAGTGAAGCGAGGGGGGGCAATCAGCCCCAGCATTTT
clone size: many; J gene: TRBJ2-5; V gene: TRBV2; D gene: NA; CDR3 protein: CASGEETQYF; CDR3 DNA: TGTGCCAGCGGGGAGGAGACCCAGTACTTC
clone size: NA; J gene: TRBJ1-1; V gene: TRBV18; D gene: NA; CDR3 protein: CASSRRKAENTEAFF; CDR3 DNA: TGTGCCAGCTCTCGTCGGAAGGCAGAAAACACTGAAGCTTTCTTT